A single sample is the source of the 32 T cell receptor beta chains below, sequenced in a study of T cell responses to AZD1222 COVID-19 vaccine. TCRdb's copy holds only in-frame clones and misses some; the assay was immunoSEQ multiplex PCR. This table holds 95,000 to 150,000 clones, roughly 90% found once. The sample was peripheral blood, taken on day 0 of AZD1222 vaccination. The origin of the receptors is an adult in good health.

This sequence joins TRBV9 and TRBJ2-3, with 7 positions matching TRBD2. J was trimmed by 1 base and V by 4 bases; bases with no gene match: 6. The CDR3 contains 15 residues. CDR1 is SGDLS and CDR2 is YYNGEE in the germline V gene. In DNA, the CDR3 is TGTGCCAGCAGCCTAGCGGAGAGGGGCACAGATACGCAGTATTTT. Translation gives CASSLAERGTDTQYF.

The chain carries TRBV18 and TRBJ1-3; D is unresolved. There are 17 residues in the CDR3. From germline, CDR1 is KGHSH and CDR2 LQKENI. Trimming removed 1 base at V and 2 bases at J, with 15 bases between. The CDR3 loop reads CASSPLLAGSTGNTIYF. The CDR3 DNA reads as TGTGCCAGCTCACCACTCTTAGCAGGATCAACTGGAAACACCATATATTTT.

The V and J genes are TRBV4-3 and TRBJ1-2; D remains ambiguous. V was cut by 0 bases and J by 2 bases, with 13 bases left in between. This CDR3 has 16 amino acids. Germline V gene data show CDR1 as LGHNA and CDR2 as YSLEER. Here the CDR3 reads CASSQDFANSNYGYTF. Written as DNA, the CDR3 is TGCGCCAGCAGCCAAGATTTTGCAAATTCGAACTATGGCTACACCTTC.

The chain couples TRBV2 to TRBJ2-1; 7 bases are shared with TRBD1. V was clipped by 6 bases and J by 7 bases; unmatched bases: 6. The CDR3 extends over 13 amino acids. CDR1 is SNHLY and CDR2 is FYNNEI in the germline V gene. CDR3 nucleotide sequence: TGTGCCAGCAGCTCTGGACAGGTAAATGAGCAGTTCTTC. Translation gives CASSSGQVNEQFF.

The chain recombines TRBV18 with TRBJ1-1; D possibly corresponds to TRBD1 (5 bases). In germline, CDR1 is KGHSH, CDR2 LQKENI. Trimming cost V 3 bases and J 8 bases, with 10 bases left between them. This CDR3 has 12 residues. The CDR3: CASSPGGGEAFF. Written as DNA, the CDR3 is TGTGCCAGCTCACCGGGGGGGGGAGAAGCTTTCTTT. The variable domain in full, with the rest retrieved from reference TRBV18 and TRBJ1-1, is NAGVMQNPRHLVRRRGQEARLRCSPMKGHSHVYWYRQLPEEGLKFMVYLQKENIIDESGMPKERFSAEFPKEGPSILRIQQVVRGDSAAYFCASSPGGGEAFFGQGTRLTVV.

The gene calls are TRBV19 and TRBJ2-3; 7 bases match TRBD1. Germline V gene sequence: CDR1 LNHDA, CDR2 SQIVND (reference sequence). With V trimmed by 5 bases and J by 1 base, 9 bases remained unmatched. The CDR3 runs to 16 residues. The CDR3, as DNA: TGTGCCAGTAGTGGAAGACAGGGTTTCGGCACAGATACGCAGTATTTT. It encodes CASSGRQGFGTDTQYF. The full variable domain, completed using reference TRBV19 and TRBJ2-3, is DGGITQSPKYLFRKEGQNVTLSCEQNLNHDAMYWYRQDPGQGLRLIYYSQIVNDFQKGDIAEGYSVSREKKESFPLTVTSAQKNPTAFYLCASSGRQGFGTDTQYFGPGTRLTVL.

The CDR3 sequence is CASRPTGTRYYEQYF. The CDR3 DNA reads as TGTGCCAGCAGGCCAACCGGGACTAGATACTACGAGCAGTACTTC. The chain has TRBV28 and TRBJ2-7; 8 positions agree with TRBD2. The CDR3 is 15 residues long. The germline gives CDR1 MDHEN, CDR2 SYDVKM. After removal of 6 bases from V and 3 bases from J, the junction contained 10 bases not matched to a gene. Full variable domain (rest looked up from reference TRBV28 and TRBJ2-7): DVKVTQSSRYLVKRTGEKVFLECVQDMDHENMFWYRQDPGLGLRLIYFSYDVKMKEKGDIPEGYSVSREKKERFSLILESASTNQTSMYLCASRPTGTRYYEQYFGPGTRLTVT.

The chain carries TRBV19 and TRBJ2-7; 8 positions agree with TRBD1. This CDR3 spans 15 amino acids. Germline lookup yields CDR1 LNHDA and CDR2 SQIVND (reference sequence). V lost 1 base and J lost 5; bases outside the gene matches: 7. The CDR3 loop reads CASSIGGDRFHEQYF. In DNA, the CDR3 is TGTGCCAGTAGTATAGGGGGGGACAGGTTCCACGAGCAGTACTTC.

This chain connects TRBV2 to TRBJ1-1; D gene ambiguous. CDR1 SNHLY and CDR2 FYNNEI come from the germline V gene. The CDR3 consists of 16 residues. V lost 0 bases to trimming and J lost 1 base, with 12 bases between them. CDR3 loop: CASSEARQKQNTEAFF. CDR3 coding DNA: TGTGCCAGCAGTGAAGCGCGCCAGAAACAGAACACTGAAGCTTTCTTT. The variable domain in full, with the rest retrieved from reference TRBV2 and TRBJ1-1, is EPEVTQTPSHQVTQMGQEVILRCVPISNHLYFYWYRQILGQKVEFLVSFYNNEISEKSEIFDDQFSVERPDGSNFTLKIRSTKLEDSAMYFCASSEARQKQNTEAFFGQGTRLTVV.

This clone was recorded a few times. The CDR3 reads CAAQSYSGNTIYF. The CDR3 DNA reads as TGTGCCGCCCAGTCGTACTCTGGAAACACCATATATTTT. The V and J genes are TRBV10-3 and TRBJ1-3; D unclear. V shed 11 bases and J shed 0 bases, with 11 bases lying between them. Looked up from germline, CDR1 is ENHRY and CDR2 is SYGVKD. This CDR3 spans 13 amino acids.

This chain connects TRBV2 to TRBJ1-1; D is uncertain. Germline CDR1 and CDR2: SNHLY and FYNNEI. V was clipped by 5 bases and J by 4 bases, with 8 bases between them. The CDR3 totals 12 residues. CDR3 in DNA: TGTGCCAGCAGTCCCTCCATCACTGAAGCTTTCTTT. It encodes CASSPSITEAFF.

The chain carries TRBV6-4 and TRBJ2-7; D ambiguous. CDR3 length equals 12 residues. The germline CDR1 and CDR2 sequences are MRHNA and SNTAGT. Trimming stripped 6 bases from V and 0 bases from J, with 6 bases between. The CDR3 sequence is CASRAPSYEQYF. For the CDR3, the DNA is TGTGCCAGCAGGGCACCCTCCTACGAGCAGTACTTC.

The chain has TRBV7-2 and TRBJ1-5; D is perhaps TRBD1 (6 bases). The CDR3 runs 15 residues. The V and J ends lost 3 bases and 3 bases respectively, with 12 bases between them. In germline, CDR1 is SGHTA, CDR2 FQGNSA. Here the CDR3 DNA reads TGTGCCAGCAGCTTGGGGGGGCAGACCAATCAGCCCCAGCATTTT. Protein: CASSLGGQTNQPQHF.

This chain joins TRBV24-1 and TRBJ1-1; 7 bases are shared with TRBD1. V trimming: 9 bases; J trimming: 5 bases; junction bases outside the gene matches: 8. The length of the CDR3 is 13 residues. CDR1 is KGHDR and CDR2 is SFDVKD in the germline V gene. This CDR3 is CATRAGGGTEAFF. The CDR3, as DNA: TGTGCCACCCGAGCAGGGGGGGGGACTGAAGCTTTCTTT.

The rearrangement links TRBV15 to TRBJ2-5; no definite D call. The CDR3 extends over 13 amino acids. Per germline, CDR1 LNHNV and CDR2 YYDKDF (reference sequence). The ends were cut back, 1 base at V and 4 bases at J, with 7 bases in the middle. The CDR3 spells CATSRVHGETQYF. The CDR3, as DNA: TGTGCCACCAGCAGAGTGCACGGAGAGACCCAGTACTTC.

This chain connects TRBV5-1 to TRBJ2-5; possible D gene TRBD1, 5 bases. The germline gives CDR1 SGHRS, CDR2 YFSETQ. The V and J ends lost 0 bases and 5 bases respectively, with 14 bases between them. The CDR3 sequence is 15 residues long. CDR3: CASSLGQPSLETQYF. CDR3 nucleotides: TGCGCCAGCAGCTTGGGACAGCCTAGTTTGGAGACCCAGTACTTC. The entire variable domain, with the rest obtained from reference TRBV5-1 and TRBJ2-5, is as follows: KAGVTQTPRYLIKTRGQQVTLSCSPISGHRSVSWYQQTPGQGLQFLFEYFSETQRNKGNFPGRFSGRQFSNSRSEMNVSTLELGDSALYLCASSLGQPSLETQYFGPGTRLLVL.

The V and J genes are TRBV12-3 or TRBV12-4 and TRBJ1-2, with D perhaps matching TRBD1 (5 bases). The CDR3 is made up of 13 amino acids. Trimming removed 7 bases at V and 7 bases at J, with 16 bases between. The CDR3 region is CASKVGGFFGYTF. In DNA, the CDR3 is TGTGCCAGCAAGGTGGGGGGTTTCTTTGGCTACACCTTC.

The table lists this clone with a count of one. The rearrangement uses TRBV4-1 and TRBJ2-3, with 13 bases lining up with TRBD2. CDR1 is MGHRA and CDR2 is YSYEKL in the germline V gene. The CDR3 has 20 residues. Trimming took 4 bases from V and 3 from J; bases not matched to a gene: 16. The CDR3 sequence: CASSLLSRTSGSLTTDTQYF. CDR3 DNA: TGCGCCAGCAGCCTACTTTCAAGGACTAGCGGGAGTTTGACGACAGATACGCAGTATTTT.

V is TRBV7-9 and J is TRBJ2-7, with a weak D call TRBD2 (5 bases). V was trimmed by 5 bases and J by 2 bases, leaving 10 bases between them. This CDR3 spans 13 amino acids. CDR1 is SEHNR and CDR2 is FQNEAQ in the germline V gene (reference sequence). CDR3 coding DNA: TGTGCCAGCAGCGCGGGCGTCCCCTACGAGCAGTACTTC. It is translated as CASSAGVPYEQYF.

This clone is deemed large. The chain couples TRBV5-6 to TRBJ2-7, with D possibly being TRBD1 (6 bases). V was trimmed by 4 bases and J by 2 bases, leaving 16 bases between them. The CDR3 contains 15 residues. Per germline, CDR1 SGHDT and CDR2 YYEEEE. The CDR3 is CASSHLQQGTYEQYF. For the CDR3, the DNA is TGTGCCAGCAGCCACCTCCAACAGGGAACCTACGAGCAGTACTTC.

The chain employs TRBV3-1 (or the pseudogene TRBV3-2) and TRBJ1-1; D might be TRBD1 (6 bases). V lost 3 bases and J lost 2, with 16 bases in between. CDR1 and CDR2 (germline): LGHDT, YNNKEL (reference sequence). The CDR3 spans 16 residues. This CDR3 is CASSHDRSPANTEAFF. The CDR3, as DNA: TGTGCCAGCAGCCACGACAGGTCCCCAGCCAACACTGAAGCTTTCTTT.

This chain links TRBV28 with TRBJ1-4; TRBD1 matches 11 bases. The ends lost 10 bases at V and 8 bases at J; junction bases unmatched: 6. The CDR3 has 13 residues. Germline-derived CDR1 and CDR2 are MDHEN and SYDVKM. The CDR3 here is CATSRTGGEKLFF. The CDR3 DNA reads as TGTGCCACCTCGAGGACAGGGGGCGAAAAACTGTTTTTT.

The chain combines TRBV27 with TRBJ1-2; no firm D call. Germline V gene sequence: CDR1 MNHEY, CDR2 SMNVEV (reference sequence). V was trimmed by 0 bases and J by 7 bases, leaving 15 bases between them. The CDR3 consists of 15 residues. The CDR3: CASSLSLGWDSGYTF. The DNA for the CDR3 is TGTGCCAGCAGTTTATCATTGGGATGGGATAGTGGCTACACCTTC.

This clone was counted only a few times. This chain links TRBV18 with TRBJ1-6; TRBD1 matches 11 bases. Germline V CDR1 and CDR2: KGHSH, LQKENI. The ends lost 6 bases at V and 6 bases at J; junction bases unmatched: 4. The CDR3 is 15 amino acids. CDR3 in amino acids: CASSTGQGANSPLHF. CDR3 bases: TGTGCCAGCTCGACCGGACAGGGGGCTAATTCACCCCTCCACTTT.

The chain employs TRBV7-9 and TRBJ1-1; 7 bases align to TRBD1. With 6 bases clipped from V and 6 bases from J, the junction kept 4 bases outside the gene matches. The CDR3 contains 12 residues. CDR1 and CDR2 (germline): SEHNR, FQNEAQ (reference sequence). The CDR3 DNA reads TGTGCCAGCAGTCGGACAGGAGCTGAAGCTTTCTTT. Amino acid sequence: CASSRTGAEAFF.

This sequence joins TRBV6-5 and TRBJ2-1, with 7 bases matching TRBD1. With V trimmed by 6 bases and J by 0 bases, 2 bases remained unmatched. The V gene's germline CDR1 is MNHEY and CDR2 SVGAGI. This CDR3 comprises 14 residues. The chain's CDR3 is CASRGTDSYNEQFF. CDR3 coding DNA: TGTGCCAGCAGGGGGACAGACTCCTACAATGAGCAGTTCTTC.

The V gene is TRBV5-1, the J gene TRBJ2-7; unclear D gene. The CDR3 has 13 amino acids. V lost 0 bases and J lost 1, with 5 bases in between. Germline-derived CDR1 and CDR2 are SGHRS and YFSETQ. The CDR3 loop is CASSLDASYEQYF. The CDR3 DNA is TGCGCCAGCAGCTTGGACGCTTCCTACGAGCAGTACTTC.

V usage is TRBV4-3 and J usage is TRBJ2-3, with TRBD2 matching 7 bases. Trimming cost V 0 bases and J 3 bases; bases outside gene matches: 6. This CDR3 region has 16 residues. CDR1 and CDR2 from the germline V gene are LGHNA and YSLEER. The CDR3: CASSQDPLADTDTQYF. CDR3 DNA: TGCGCCAGCAGCCAAGATCCGCTAGCGGATACAGATACGCAGTATTTT.

This sequence joins TRBV6-4 and TRBJ2-1; 7 bases line up with TRBD2. The germline CDR1 and CDR2 sequences are MRHNA and SNTAGT. J lost 7 bases, V lost 0 bases, and 9 bases had no gene match. This CDR3 is 16 amino acids long. The CDR3 reads CASSDSGTGTTNEQFF. CDR3 nucleotide sequence: TGTGCCAGCAGTGACTCGGGGACCGGGACTACTAATGAGCAGTTCTTC.

The chain has TRBV13 and TRBJ2-2, with D maybe TRBD1 (5 bases). The V gene's germline CDR1 is PRHDT and CDR2 FYEKMQ (reference sequence). V shed 5 bases and J shed 1 base, with 14 bases lying between them. The length of the CDR3 is 16 residues. As DNA, the CDR3 is TGTGCCAGCAGCCCCCCCCCAGGGATGAACACCGGGGAGCTGTTTTTT. Amino acids: CASSPPPGMNTGELFF.

The gene calls are TRBV7-2 and TRBJ2-3; TRBD2 matches 8 bases. V gave up 3 bases and J gave up 3 bases; unmatched junction bases: 5. Germline values: CDR1 SGHTA, CDR2 FQGNSA. This CDR3 has 15 amino acids. In nucleotides, the CDR3 is TGTGCCAGCAGCTTTAGCGGGGCGGGGACAGATACGCAGTATTTT. Protein sequence: CASSFSGAGTDTQYF.

DNA of the CDR3: TGTGCCAGCTCACCTGGACGACACCCGAGCTCCTACAATGAGCAGTTCTTC. Its protein is CASSPGRHPSSYNEQFF. The chain couples TRBV18 to TRBJ2-1; D ambiguous. From germline, CDR1 is KGHSH and CDR2 LQKENI. Trimming shortened V by 3 bases and J by 0 bases, and 15 bases separated the two germline ends. The CDR3 is 17 amino acids.